This record concerns one TCR beta chain sequence. V dropped 5 bases and J dropped 2 bases, with 3 bases sitting between them. The germline gives CDR1 SEHNR, CDR2 FQNEAQ (reference sequence). The CDR3 is made up of 11 amino acids. The data were taken from a study of technical replicates of blood from several donors. The data were produced by immunoSEQ multiplex PCR, yet TCRdb's version contains in-frame clones alone and is incomplete. Among tens of thousands of clones listed, around 95% were seen once. The receptor comes from a human donor in good health. The chain carries TRBV7-9 and TRBJ2-5; no reliable D call. The sequenced material came from T cells isolated from PBMCs. The CDR3 DNA reads as TGTGCCAGCAGCCAACAAGAGACCCAGTACTTC. Translating gives CASSQQETQYF. Together with reference TRBV7-9 and TRBJ2-5, the CDR3 gives the full variable domain: DTGVSQNPRHKITKRGQNVTFRCDPISEHNRLYWYRQTLGQGPEFLTYFQNEAQLEKSRLLSDRFSAERPKGSFSTLEIQRTEQGDSAMYLCASSQQETQYFGPGTRLLVL.